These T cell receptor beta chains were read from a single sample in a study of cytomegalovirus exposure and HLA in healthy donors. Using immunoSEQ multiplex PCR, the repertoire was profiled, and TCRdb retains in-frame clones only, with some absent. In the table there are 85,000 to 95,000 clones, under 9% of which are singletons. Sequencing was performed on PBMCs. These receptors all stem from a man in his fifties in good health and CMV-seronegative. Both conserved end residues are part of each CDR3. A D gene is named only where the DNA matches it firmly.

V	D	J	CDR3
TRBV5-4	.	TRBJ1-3	CASSAGTNFGNTIYF
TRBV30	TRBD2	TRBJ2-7	CAWEAGYSYEQYF
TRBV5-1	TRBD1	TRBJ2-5	CASSSGQGWQETQYF
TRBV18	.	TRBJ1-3	CASSPRQVSSGNTIYF
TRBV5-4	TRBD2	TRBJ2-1	CASSPGLAEWNEQFF
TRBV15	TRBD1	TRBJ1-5	CATSREGPRGQNQPQHF
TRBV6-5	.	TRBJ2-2	CASRVTGGRELFF
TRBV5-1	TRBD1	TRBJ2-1	CASSLRTGGLNEQFF
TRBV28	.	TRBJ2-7	CASSLSPGVDEQYF
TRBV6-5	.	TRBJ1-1	CASRDRPNTEAFF
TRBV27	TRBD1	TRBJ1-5	CASSPRTGGNQPQHF
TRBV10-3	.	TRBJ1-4	CAISESLVDEKLFF
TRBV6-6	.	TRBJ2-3	CASSYGRTDTQYF
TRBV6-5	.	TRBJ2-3	CASRSGGTDTQYF
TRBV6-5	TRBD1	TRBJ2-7	CASRETGGRDEQYF
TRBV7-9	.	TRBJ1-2	CASSVVRGLGNGYTF
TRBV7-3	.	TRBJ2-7	CASSSLGRAGGEQYF
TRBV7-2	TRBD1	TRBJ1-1	CASSLRQGESEAFF